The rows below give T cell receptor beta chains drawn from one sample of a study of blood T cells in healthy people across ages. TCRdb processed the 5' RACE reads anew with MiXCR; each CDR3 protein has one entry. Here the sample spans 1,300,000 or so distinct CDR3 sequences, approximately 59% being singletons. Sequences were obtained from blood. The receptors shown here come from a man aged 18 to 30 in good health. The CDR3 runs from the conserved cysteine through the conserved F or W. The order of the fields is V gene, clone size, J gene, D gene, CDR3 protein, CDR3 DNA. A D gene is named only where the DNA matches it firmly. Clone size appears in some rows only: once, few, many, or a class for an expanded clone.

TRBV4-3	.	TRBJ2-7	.	CASSQETVNNEQYF	TGCGCCAGCAGCCAAGAAACAGTAAACAATGAGCAGTACTTC
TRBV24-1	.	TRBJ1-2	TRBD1	CATSDRGTAYGYTF	TGTGCCACCAGTGACCGCGGGACAGCTTATGGCTACACCTTC
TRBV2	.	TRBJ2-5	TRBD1	CASGTGWEETQYF	TGTGCCAGCGGGACAGGGTGGGAAGAGACCCAGTACTTC
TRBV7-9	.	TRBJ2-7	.	CASSLADITYEQYF	TGTGCCAGCAGCTTAGCAGACATTACCTACGAGCAGTACTTC
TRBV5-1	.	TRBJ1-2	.	CASSLEPLQGWQGYTF	TGCGCCAGCAGCTTGGAACCTTTACAGGGTTGGCAAGGCTACACCTTC
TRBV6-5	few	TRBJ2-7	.	CATRQNYEQYF	TGTGCCACCCGACAGAACTACGAGCAGTACTTC
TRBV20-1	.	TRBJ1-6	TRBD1	CSATNRGDSPLHF	TGCAGTGCTACAAACAGGGGAGATTCACCCCTCCACTTT
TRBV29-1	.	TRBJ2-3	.	CSVELGLAQYF	TGCAGCGTTGAATTGGGACTGGCGCAGTATTTT
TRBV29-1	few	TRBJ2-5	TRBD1	CSVDSDRGGRETQYF	TGCAGCGTTGACTCGGACAGGGGGGGGAGAGAGACCCAGTACTTC
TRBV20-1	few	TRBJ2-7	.	CSARGEEGGYEQYF	TGCAGTGCTAGAGGAGAGGAAGGCGGCTACGAGCAGTACTTC
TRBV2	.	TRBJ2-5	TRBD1	CASGIGTAQETQYF	TGTGCCAGCGGGATCGGGACAGCGCAAGAGACCCAGTACTTC
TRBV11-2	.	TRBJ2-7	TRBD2	CASIRRAGGPDPEQYF	TGTGCCAGCATCAGACGGGCGGGAGGCCCGGATCCCGAGCAGTACTTC
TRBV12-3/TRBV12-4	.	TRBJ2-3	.	CASILTGDTQYF	TGTGCCAGCATTCTTACGGGGGATACGCAGTATTTT
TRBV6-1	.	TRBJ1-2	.	CASTPRPSVRYTF	TGTGCCAGCACGCCTCGCCCGTCGGTACGCTACACCTTC
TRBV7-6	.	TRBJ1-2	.	CASSSGDKYGYTF	TGTGCCAGCAGCTCTGGGGATAAGTATGGCTACACCTTC
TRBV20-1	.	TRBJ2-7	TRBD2	CSAISGMSPEQYF	TGCAGTGCCATCAGCGGGATGTCGCCCGAGCAGTACTTC
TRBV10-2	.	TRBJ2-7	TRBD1	CASSGVRDRDEQYF	TGCGCCAGCAGTGGGGTGAGAGACAGGGACGAGCAGTACTTC
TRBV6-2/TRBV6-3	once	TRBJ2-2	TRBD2	CASRSIAGSNTGELFF	TGTGCCAGCAGGAGCATAGCGGGGAGTAACACCGGGGAGCTGTTTTTT
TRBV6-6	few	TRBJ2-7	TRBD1	CASSYPGQLYEQYF	TGTGCCAGCAGTTACCCGGGACAGCTCTACGAGCAGTACTTC
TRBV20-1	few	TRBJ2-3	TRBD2	CRELAGVNTQYF	TGCAGGGAACTAGCGGGAGTAAATACGCAGTATTTT
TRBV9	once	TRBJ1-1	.	CASSVGWGRNTEAFF	TGTGCCAGCAGCGTAGGATGGGGGAGGAACACTGAAGCTTTCTTT
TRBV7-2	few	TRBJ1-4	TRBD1	CASSLDGTEATNEKLFF	TGTGCCAGCAGCTTAGACGGGACAGAGGCAACTAATGAAAAACTGTTTTTT
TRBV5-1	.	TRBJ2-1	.	CTSSADSYEQFF	TGCACCAGCAGCGCCGACAGCTATGAGCAGTTCTTC
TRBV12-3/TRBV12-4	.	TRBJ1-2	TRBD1	CASSLTGGPWGYTF	TGTGCCAGCAGCCTTACAGGGGGCCCCTGGGGCTACACCTTC
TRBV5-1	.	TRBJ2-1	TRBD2	CASSFSKLAGPEQFF	TGCGCCAGCAGCTTTTCCAAACTAGCGGGCCCTGAGCAGTTCTTC
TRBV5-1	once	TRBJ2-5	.	CASSYGSVQETQYF	TGCGCCAGCAGCTATGGGTCGGTCCAAGAGACCCAGTACTTC
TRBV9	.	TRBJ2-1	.	CASSVDQRYEQFF	TGTGCCAGCAGCGTAGATCAGCGGTATGAGCAGTTCTTC
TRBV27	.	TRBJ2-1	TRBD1	CASNPGQVAYNEQFF	TGTGCCAGCAACCCAGGACAGGTTGCCTACAATGAGCAGTTCTTC
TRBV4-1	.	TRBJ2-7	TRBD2	CASSLTTTSGSSYEQYF	TGCGCCAGCAGCCTCACGACGACTAGCGGTAGCTCCTACGAGCAGTACTTC
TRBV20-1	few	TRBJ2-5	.	CSARDPRQPQETQYF	TGCAGTGCTAGAGATCCCAGACAGCCCCAAGAGACCCAGTACTTC
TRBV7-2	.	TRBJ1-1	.	CASSVNSRQKAFF	TGTGCCAGCAGCGTCAACTCGCGACAGAAGGCTTTCTTT
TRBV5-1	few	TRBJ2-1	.	CASSFRGLEQFF	TGCGCCAGCAGCTTTAGAGGCCTTGAGCAGTTCTTC
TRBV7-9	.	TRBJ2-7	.	CASSATEGRPYEQYF	TGTGCCAGCAGCGCCACAGAGGGGAGACCTTACGAGCAGTACTTC
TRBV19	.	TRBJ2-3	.	CASSNPDTQYF	TGTGCCAGTAGTAACCCAGATACGCAGTATTTT
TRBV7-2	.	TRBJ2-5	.	CASSLFSGLQETQYF	TGTGCCAGCAGCTTATTTAGCGGCTTACAAGAGACCCAGTACTTC
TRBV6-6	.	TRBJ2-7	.	CASSPSPGGTYEQYF	TGTGCCAGCAGTCCCTCCCCCGGCGGTACCTACGAGCAGTACTTC